The rows below give T cell receptor beta chains drawn from one sample of a study of blood T cell repertoires in COVID-19. Using immunoSEQ multiplex PCR, the repertoire was profiled, and TCRdb retains in-frame clones only, with some absent. The table includes approximately 300,000 clones, around 90% detected once. Source material: PBMCs or T cells enriched from blood (not recorded which). The receptor source for this set is a woman in her 30s who had recovered from COVID-19. Both conserved end residues are part of each CDR3. D genes are given only for firm matches. Clone size is given for some rows only: seen once, a few or many times, or a class if the clone is expanded.

J: TRBJ1-6; length: 17; size: .; V: TRBV13; D: .; DNA: TGTGCCAGCAGCTTAGATCCGGGGCAGGGAGGGCGTTCACCCCTCCACTTT; CDR3: CASSLDPGQGGRSPLHF
J: TRBJ2-7; length: 16; size: .; V: TRBV7-9; D: TRBD2; DNA: TGTGCCAGCAGCTTCCCGACTAGCGGGAGACGGGACGAGCAGTACTTC; CDR3: CASSFPTSGRRDEQYF
J: TRBJ2-1; length: 14; size: .; V: TRBV18; D: .; DNA: TGTGCCAGCTCACCATTCGGGGAGTACAATGAGCAGTTCTTC; CDR3: CASSPFGEYNEQFF
J: TRBJ1-5; length: 15; size: .; V: TRBV27; D: .; DNA: TGTGCCAGCGCTTCTACTACAGGTGGCAATCAGCCCCAGCATTTT; CDR3: CASASTTGGNQPQHF
J: TRBJ1-1; length: 14; size: .; V: TRBV19; D: .; DNA: TGTGCCAGTAGTATAGCCCCGGGAAACACTGAAGCTTTCTTT; CDR3: CASSIAPGNTEAFF
J: TRBJ1-6; length: 13; size: few; V: TRBV27; D: .; DNA: TGTGCCAGCAGCCAAGACAGAAATTCACCCCTCCACTTT; CDR3: CASSQDRNSPLHF
J: TRBJ2-1; length: 15; size: .; V: TRBV6-2/TRBV6-3; D: .; DNA: TGTGCCAGCAGCGACGGGACACTTTTTTACGGTGAGCAGTTCTTC; CDR3: CASSDGTLFYGEQFF
J: TRBJ2-5; length: 15; size: .; V: TRBV6-5; D: TRBD1; DNA: TGTGCCAGCAGTTACTGGACAGGGGAGAAAGAGACCCAGTACTTC; CDR3: CASSYWTGEKETQYF
J: TRBJ1-1; length: 16; size: once; V: TRBV7-9; D: TRBD1; DNA: TGTGCCAGCAGCCCGGGACAGGGGGCGGTTGGCACTGAAGCTTTCTTT; CDR3: CASSPGQGAVGTEAFF
J: TRBJ2-7; length: 13; size: .; V: TRBV3-1/TRBV3-2; D: .; DNA: TGTGCCAGCAGCCAAGTACCCGCCGGCGAGCAGTACTTC; CDR3: CASSQVPAGEQYF
J: TRBJ2-3; length: 15; size: .; V: TRBV5-1; D: .; DNA: TGCGCCAGCAGCTTGGGGCAGGGTTTCACAGATACGCAGTATTTT; CDR3: CASSLGQGFTDTQYF
J: TRBJ1-1; length: 15; size: .; V: TRBV2; D: TRBD1; DNA: TGTGCCAGCCTACTACAGGGGGGTCTCACCACTGAAGCTTTCTTT; CDR3: CASLLQGGLTTEAFF
J: TRBJ2-2; length: 16; size: once; V: TRBV25-1; D: TRBD1; DNA: TGTGCCAGCAGTAAAGGGACAGGCACGAACACCGGGGAGCTGTTTTTT; CDR3: CASSKGTGTNTGELFF
J: TRBJ1-2; length: 15; size: .; V: TRBV15; D: TRBD1; DNA: TGTGCCACCAGCAGGGAGATGACAGGGTTCCATGGCTACACCTTC; CDR3: CATSREMTGFHGYTF
J: TRBJ2-7; length: 15; size: .; V: TRBV7-8; D: .; DNA: TGTGCCAGCAGCTCCCAAGGTAACGGGGGCTACGAGCAGTACTTC; CDR3: CASSSQGNGGYEQYF
J: TRBJ2-5; length: 15; size: .; V: TRBV28; D: .; DNA: TGTGCCAGCAGCCCCCCTCTGGACAGTCAAGAGACCCAGTACTTC; CDR3: CASSPPLDSQETQYF
J: TRBJ2-2; length: 16; size: .; V: TRBV7-3; D: TRBD1; DNA: TGTGCCAGCAGCTCTGCAGGGGGCGCTTACAGCGGGGAGCTGTTTTTT; CDR3: CASSSAGGAYSGELFF
J: TRBJ1-2; length: 14; size: .; V: TRBV5-1; D: TRBD1; DNA: TGCGCCAGCAGCTTAAATACAGGGGCGAGTGGCTACACCTTC; CDR3: CASSLNTGASGYTF
J: TRBJ2-7; length: 16; size: .; V: TRBV27; D: TRBD2; DNA: TGTGCCAGCAGCTTCCTGTTAGCGGGCGGAGCCTACGAGCAGTACTTC; CDR3: CASSFLLAGGAYEQYF
J: TRBJ2-5; length: 16; size: .; V: TRBV18; D: TRBD2; DNA: TGTGCCAGCTCAGGAGTAGCGGGGGACTCACTTTGGACCCAGTACTTC; CDR3: CASSGVAGDSLWTQYF
J: TRBJ1-6; length: 15; size: .; V: TRBV27; D: .; DNA: TGTGCCAGCAGCAAAGGGGCCCAGTGGAACTCACCCCTCCACTTT; CDR3: CASSKGAQWNSPLHF
J: TRBJ1-5; length: 13; size: .; V: TRBV27; D: .; DNA: TGTGCCAGCAGTTTTTCAGCGCGGCAGCCCCAGCATTTT; CDR3: CASSFSARQPQHF
J: TRBJ2-3; length: 11; size: .; V: TRBV6-5; D: .; DNA: TGTGCCTCCCAAGCCACAGATACGCAGTATTTT; CDR3: CASQATDTQYF
J: TRBJ2-7; length: 16; size: .; V: TRBV6-6; D: .; DNA: TGTGCCAGCAGTCCCGATGACTATGCCCTCTCCTACGAGCAGTACTTC; CDR3: CASSPDDYALSYEQYF
J: TRBJ1-3; length: 16; size: once; V: TRBV28; D: .; DNA: TGTGCCAGCAGTTTATCGGGACTGAGCTCTGGAAACACCATATATTTT; CDR3: CASSLSGLSSGNTIYF
J: TRBJ2-3; length: 16; size: .; V: TRBV27; D: TRBD2; DNA: TGTGCCAGCAGTCCCACTAGCGGGGGGAAGACAGATACGCAGTATTTT; CDR3: CASSPTSGGKTDTQYF
J: TRBJ2-5; length: 15; size: .; V: TRBV28; D: TRBD2; DNA: TGTGCCAGCAGTTATACTAGCGGGGTACAAGAGACCCAGTACTTC; CDR3: CASSYTSGVQETQYF
J: TRBJ2-1; length: 15; size: .; V: TRBV18; D: TRBD2; DNA: TGTGCCAGCTCCCTAGACTACGGGGGGGACAATGAGCAGTTCTTC; CDR3: CASSLDYGGDNEQFF